The sequence of this T cell receptor (beta chain) was determined in a study of immune heterogeneity within non-small cell lung tumors. Template came from bulk tumor genomic DNA, at approximately 640 ng per sample. Several biopsies were spaced far apart within each primary tumor and obtained as surgery took place. Each patient presented with untreated, newly diagnosed non-small cell lung cancer and received curative surgery. CDR1 is DFQATT and CDR2 is SNEGSKA in the germline V gene (reference sequence). Deletions cut 3 bases from V and 7 bases from J, with 19 bases between. The CDR3 covers 15 residues. Multiplex PCR (32 V and 13 J primers) was used to amplify the TCR beta CDR3. TCRdb processed the multiplex PCR reads anew with MiXCR; each CDR3 protein has one entry. The sample records about 3,100 distinct CDR3 sequences, roughly a sixth being singletons. This clonotype showed up many times.

The receptor comes from a man aged 50-59 years with non-small cell lung cancer. This rearrangement joins TRBV20-1 to TRBJ2-1; D gene ambiguous. Input material: lung tumor tissue. CDR3: CSASHPTSGINEQFF. CDR3 sequence (DNA): TGCAGTGCTAGCCACCCTACCTCGGGCATAAATGAGCAGTTCTTC.